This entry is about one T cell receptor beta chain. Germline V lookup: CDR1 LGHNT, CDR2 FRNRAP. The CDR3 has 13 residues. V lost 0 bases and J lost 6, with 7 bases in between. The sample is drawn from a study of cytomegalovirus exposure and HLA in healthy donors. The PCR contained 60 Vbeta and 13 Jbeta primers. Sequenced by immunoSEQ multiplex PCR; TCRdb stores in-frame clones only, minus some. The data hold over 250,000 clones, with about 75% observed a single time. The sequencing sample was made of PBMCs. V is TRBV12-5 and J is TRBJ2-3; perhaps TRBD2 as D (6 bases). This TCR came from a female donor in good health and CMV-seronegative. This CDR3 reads CASGLVGRDTQYF. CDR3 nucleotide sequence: TGTGCTAGTGGTTTGGTGGGGAGGGATACGCAGTATTTT.